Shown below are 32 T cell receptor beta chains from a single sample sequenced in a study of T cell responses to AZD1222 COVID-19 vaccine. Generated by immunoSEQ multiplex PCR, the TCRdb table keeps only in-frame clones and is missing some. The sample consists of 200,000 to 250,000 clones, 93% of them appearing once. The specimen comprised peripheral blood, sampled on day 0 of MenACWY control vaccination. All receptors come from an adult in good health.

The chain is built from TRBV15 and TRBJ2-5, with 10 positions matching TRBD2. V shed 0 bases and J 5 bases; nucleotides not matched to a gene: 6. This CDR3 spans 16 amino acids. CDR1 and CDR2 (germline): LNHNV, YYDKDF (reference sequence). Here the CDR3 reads CATSRDRLAGVETQYF. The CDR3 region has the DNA TGTGCCACCAGCAGAGATCGGCTAGCGGGGGTGGAGACCCAGTACTTC. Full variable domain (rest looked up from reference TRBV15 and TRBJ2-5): DAMVIQNPRYQVTQFGKPVTLSCSQTLNHNVMYWYQQKSSQAPKLLFHYYDKDFNNEADTPDNFQSRRPNTSFCFLDIRSPGLGDTAMYLCATSRDRLAGVETQYFGPGTRLLVL.

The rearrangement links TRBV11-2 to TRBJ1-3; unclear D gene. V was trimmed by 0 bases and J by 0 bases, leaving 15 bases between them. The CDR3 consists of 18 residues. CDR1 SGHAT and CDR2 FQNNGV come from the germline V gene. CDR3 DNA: TGTGCCAGCAGCTTAGATTCCCGCCTGACTAACTCTGGAAACACCATATATTTT. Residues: CASSLDSRLTNSGNTIYF. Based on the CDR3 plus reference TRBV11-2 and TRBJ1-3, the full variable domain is EAGVAQSPRYKIIEKRQSVAFWCNPISGHATLYWYQQILGQGPKLLIQFQNNGVVDDSQLPKDRFSAERLKGVDSTLKIQPAKLEDSAVYLCASSLDSRLTNSGNTIYFGEGSWLTVV.

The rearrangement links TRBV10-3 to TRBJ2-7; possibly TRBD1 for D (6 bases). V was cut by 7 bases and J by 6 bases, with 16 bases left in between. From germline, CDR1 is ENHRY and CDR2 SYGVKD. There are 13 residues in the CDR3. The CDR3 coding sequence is TGTGCCATCAAGGGGGTTCTCGTCGCCGAGCAGTACTTC. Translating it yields CAIKGVLVAEQYF.

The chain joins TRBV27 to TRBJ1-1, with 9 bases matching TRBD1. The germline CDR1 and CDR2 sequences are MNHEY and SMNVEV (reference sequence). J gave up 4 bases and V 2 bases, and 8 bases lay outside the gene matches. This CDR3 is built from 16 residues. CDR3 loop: CASSLRVGQGSTEAFF. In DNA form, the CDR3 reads TGTGCCAGCAGTTTACGGGTAGGACAGGGGAGCACTGAAGCTTTCTTT.

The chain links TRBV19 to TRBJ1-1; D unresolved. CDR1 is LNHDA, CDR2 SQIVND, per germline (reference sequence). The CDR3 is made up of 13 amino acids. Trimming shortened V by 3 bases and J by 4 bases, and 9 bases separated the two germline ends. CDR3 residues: CASSMGQATEAFF. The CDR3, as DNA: TGTGCCAGTAGTATGGGTCAGGCCACTGAAGCTTTCTTT. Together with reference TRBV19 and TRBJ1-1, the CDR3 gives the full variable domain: DGGITQSPKYLFRKEGQNVTLSCEQNLNHDAMYWYRQDPGQGLRLIYYSQIVNDFQKGDIAEGYSVSREKKESFPLTVTSAQKNPTAFYLCASSMGQATEAFFGQGTRLTVV.

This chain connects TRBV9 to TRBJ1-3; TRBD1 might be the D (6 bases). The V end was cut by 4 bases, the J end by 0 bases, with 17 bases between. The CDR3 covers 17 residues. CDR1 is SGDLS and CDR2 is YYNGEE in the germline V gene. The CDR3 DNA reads TGTGCCAGCAGCAGATACGGGGGCGGCAACTCTGGAAACACCATATATTTT. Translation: CASSRYGGGNSGNTIYF.

The CDR3, as DNA: TGTGCCAGCAGGGGGCAGGGATTTAATCAGCCCCAGCATTTT. Amino acid sequence: CASRGQGFNQPQHF. V usage is TRBV6-5 and J usage is TRBJ1-5, with D perhaps TRBD1 (5 bases). The CDR3 loop spans 14 amino acids. CDR1 and CDR2 from the germline V gene are MNHEY and SVGAGI. V dropped 6 bases and J dropped 4 bases, with 13 bases sitting between them.

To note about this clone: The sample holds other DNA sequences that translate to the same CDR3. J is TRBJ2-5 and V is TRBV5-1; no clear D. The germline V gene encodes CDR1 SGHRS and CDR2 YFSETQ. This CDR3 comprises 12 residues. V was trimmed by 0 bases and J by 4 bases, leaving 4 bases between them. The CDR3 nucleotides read TGCGCCAGCAGCTTGGCCGGAGAGACCCAGTACTTC. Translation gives CASSLAGETQYF.

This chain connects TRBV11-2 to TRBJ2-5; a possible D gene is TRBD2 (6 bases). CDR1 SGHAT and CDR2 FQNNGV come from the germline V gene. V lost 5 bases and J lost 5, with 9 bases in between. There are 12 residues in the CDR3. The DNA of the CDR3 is TGTGCCAGCAGCCGGGGGTGGGAGACCCAGTACTTC. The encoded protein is CASSRGWETQYF.

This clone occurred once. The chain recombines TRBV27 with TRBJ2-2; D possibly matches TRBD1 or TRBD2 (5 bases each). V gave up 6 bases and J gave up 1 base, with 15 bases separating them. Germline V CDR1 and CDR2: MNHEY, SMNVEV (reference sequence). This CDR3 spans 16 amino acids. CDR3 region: CASRTPGRRNTGELFF. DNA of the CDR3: TGTGCCAGCAGGACCCCGGGACGGCGGAACACCGGGGAGCTGTTTTTT.

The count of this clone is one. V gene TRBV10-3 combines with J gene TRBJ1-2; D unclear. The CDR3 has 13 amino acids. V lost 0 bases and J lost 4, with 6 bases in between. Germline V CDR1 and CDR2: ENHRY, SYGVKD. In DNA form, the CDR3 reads TGTGCCATCAGTGAGTCGCAGACCTATGGCTACACCTTC. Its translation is CAISESQTYGYTF.

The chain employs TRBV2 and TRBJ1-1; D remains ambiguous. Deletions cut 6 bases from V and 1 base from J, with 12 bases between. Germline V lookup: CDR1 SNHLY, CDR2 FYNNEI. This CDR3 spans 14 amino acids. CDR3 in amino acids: CASRGAFRNTEAFF. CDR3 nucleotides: TGTGCCAGCAGGGGTGCGTTCAGGAACACTGAAGCTTTCTTT.

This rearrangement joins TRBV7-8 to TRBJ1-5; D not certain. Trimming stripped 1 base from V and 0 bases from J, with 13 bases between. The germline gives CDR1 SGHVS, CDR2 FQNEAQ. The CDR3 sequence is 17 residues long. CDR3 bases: TGTGCCAGCAGCTTAGAGTGGTGGGGAGGTAGCAATCAGCCCCAGCATTTT. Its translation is CASSLEWWGGSNQPQHF.

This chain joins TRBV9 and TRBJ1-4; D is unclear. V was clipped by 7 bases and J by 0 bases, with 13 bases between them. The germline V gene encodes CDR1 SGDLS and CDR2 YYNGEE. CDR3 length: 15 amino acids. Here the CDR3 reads CASGGRVTTNEKLFF. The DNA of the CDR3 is TGTGCCAGCGGAGGCAGAGTCACAACTAATGAAAAACTGTTTTTT.

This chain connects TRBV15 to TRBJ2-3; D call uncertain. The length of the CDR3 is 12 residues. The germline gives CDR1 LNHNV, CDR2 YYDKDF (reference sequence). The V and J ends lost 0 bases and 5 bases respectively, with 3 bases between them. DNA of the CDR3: TGTGCCACCAGCAGAGATCGAGATACGCAGTATTTT. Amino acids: CATSRDRDTQYF.

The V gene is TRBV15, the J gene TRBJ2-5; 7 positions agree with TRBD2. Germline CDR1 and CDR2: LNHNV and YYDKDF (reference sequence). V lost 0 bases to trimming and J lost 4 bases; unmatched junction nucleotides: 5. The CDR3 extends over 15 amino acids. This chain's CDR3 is CATSRDRGTTETQYF. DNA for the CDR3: TGTGCCACCAGCAGAGATCGGGGGACTACAGAGACCCAGTACTTC.

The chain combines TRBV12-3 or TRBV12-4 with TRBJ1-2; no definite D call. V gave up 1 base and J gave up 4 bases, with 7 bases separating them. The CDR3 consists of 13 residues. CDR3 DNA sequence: TGTGCCAGCAGTTTAGGGGAGCGCTATGGCTACACCTTC. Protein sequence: CASSLGERYGYTF.

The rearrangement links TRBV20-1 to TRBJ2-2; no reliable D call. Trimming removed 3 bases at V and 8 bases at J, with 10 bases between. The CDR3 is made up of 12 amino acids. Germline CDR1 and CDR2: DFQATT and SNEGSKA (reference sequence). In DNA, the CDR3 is TGCAGTGCTAGTATGGGCCAGGGGGAGCTGTTTTTT. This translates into CSASMGQGELFF.

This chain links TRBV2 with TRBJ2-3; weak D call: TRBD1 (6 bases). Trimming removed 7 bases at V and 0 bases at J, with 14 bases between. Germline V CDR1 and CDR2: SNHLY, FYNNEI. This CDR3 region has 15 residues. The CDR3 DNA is TGTGCCAGCAAATTTCAGGGGTCTAGCACAGATACGCAGTATTTT. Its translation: CASKFQGSSTDTQYF. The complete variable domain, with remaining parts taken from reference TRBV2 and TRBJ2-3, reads EPEVTQTPSHQVTQMGQEVILRCVPISNHLYFYWYRQILGQKVEFLVSFYNNEISEKSEIFDDQFSVERPDGSNFTLKIRSTKLEDSAMYFCASKFQGSSTDTQYFGPGTRLTVL.

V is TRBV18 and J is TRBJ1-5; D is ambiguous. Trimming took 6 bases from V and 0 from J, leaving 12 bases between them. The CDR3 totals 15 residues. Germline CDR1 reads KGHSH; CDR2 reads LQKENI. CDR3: CASSEGSNSNQPQHF. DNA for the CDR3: TGTGCCAGCTCCGAGGGATCCAATAGCAATCAGCCCCAGCATTTT.

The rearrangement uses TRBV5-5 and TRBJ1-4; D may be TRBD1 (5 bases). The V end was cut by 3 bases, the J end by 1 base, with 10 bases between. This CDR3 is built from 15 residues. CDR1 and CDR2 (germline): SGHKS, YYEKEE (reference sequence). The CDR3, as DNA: TGTGCCAGCAGCTGGGGGGAGTTAACTAATGAAAAACTGTTTTTT. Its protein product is CASSWGELTNEKLFF.

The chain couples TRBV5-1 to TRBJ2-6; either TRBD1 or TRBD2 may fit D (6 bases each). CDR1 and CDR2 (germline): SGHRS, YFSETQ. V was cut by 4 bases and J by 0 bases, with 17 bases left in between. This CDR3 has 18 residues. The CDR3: CASSPRGRGASGANVLTF. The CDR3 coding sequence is TGCGCCAGCAGCCCGCGGGGCAGGGGCGCCTCTGGGGCCAACGTCCTGACTTTC.

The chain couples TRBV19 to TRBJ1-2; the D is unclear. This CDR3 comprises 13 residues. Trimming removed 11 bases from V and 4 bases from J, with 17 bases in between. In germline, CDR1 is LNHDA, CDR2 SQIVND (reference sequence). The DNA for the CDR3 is TGTGCCGCCGCCCCGGCGCAGTTCTATGGCTACACCTTC. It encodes CAAAPAQFYGYTF. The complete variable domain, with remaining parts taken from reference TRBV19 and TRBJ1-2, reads DGGITQSPKYLFRKEGQNVTLSCEQNLNHDAMYWYRQDPGQGLRLIYYSQIVNDFQKGDIAEGYSVSREKKESFPLTVTSAQKNPTAFYLCAAAPAQFYGYTFGSGTRLTVV.

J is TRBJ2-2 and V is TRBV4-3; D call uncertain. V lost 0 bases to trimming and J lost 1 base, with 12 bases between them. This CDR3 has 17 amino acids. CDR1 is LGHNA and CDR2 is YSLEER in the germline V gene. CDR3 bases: TGCGCCAGCAGCCAAGATGGAAGTAGTCGGAACACCGGGGAGCTGTTTTTT. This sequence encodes CASSQDGSSRNTGELFF.

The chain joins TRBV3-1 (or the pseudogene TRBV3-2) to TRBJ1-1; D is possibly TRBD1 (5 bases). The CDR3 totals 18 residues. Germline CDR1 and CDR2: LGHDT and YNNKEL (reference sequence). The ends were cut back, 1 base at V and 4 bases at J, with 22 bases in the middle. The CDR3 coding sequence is TGTGCCAGCAGCCAAGGGTTCAGGGTTAGTTCTGTTAGCACTGAAGCTTTCTTT. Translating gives CASSQGFRVSSVSTEAFF.

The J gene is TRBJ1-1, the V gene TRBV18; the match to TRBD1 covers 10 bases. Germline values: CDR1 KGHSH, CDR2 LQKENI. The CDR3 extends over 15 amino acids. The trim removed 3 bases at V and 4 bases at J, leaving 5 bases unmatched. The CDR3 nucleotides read TGTGCCAGCTCACCTAGACAGGGGGCGAGCACTGAAGCTTTCTTT. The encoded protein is CASSPRQGASTEAFF.

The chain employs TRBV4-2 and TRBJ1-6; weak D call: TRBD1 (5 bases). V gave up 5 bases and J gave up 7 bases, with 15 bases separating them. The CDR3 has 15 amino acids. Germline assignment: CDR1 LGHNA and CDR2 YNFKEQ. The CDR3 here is CASSIPGRENSPLHF. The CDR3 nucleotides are TGTGCCAGCAGCATACCGGGACGGGAGAATTCACCCCTCCACTTT.

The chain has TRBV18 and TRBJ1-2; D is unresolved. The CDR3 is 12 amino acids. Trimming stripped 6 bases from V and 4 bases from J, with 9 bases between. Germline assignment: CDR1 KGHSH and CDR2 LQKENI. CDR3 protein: CASSVGPYGYTF. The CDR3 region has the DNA TGTGCCAGCTCCGTTGGACCCTATGGCTACACCTTC.

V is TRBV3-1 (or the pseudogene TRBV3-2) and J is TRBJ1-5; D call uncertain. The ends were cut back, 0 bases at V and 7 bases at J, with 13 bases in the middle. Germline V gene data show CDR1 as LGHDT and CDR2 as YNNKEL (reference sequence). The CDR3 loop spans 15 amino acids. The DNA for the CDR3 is TGTGCCAGCAGCCAAGAGATGACGGACGGGCAGCCCCAGCATTTT. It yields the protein CASSQEMTDGQPQHF.

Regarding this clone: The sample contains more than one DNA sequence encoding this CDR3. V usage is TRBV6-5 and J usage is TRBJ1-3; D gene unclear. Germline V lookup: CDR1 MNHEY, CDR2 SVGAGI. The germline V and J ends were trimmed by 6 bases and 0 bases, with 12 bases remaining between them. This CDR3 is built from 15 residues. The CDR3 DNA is TGTGCCAGCAGCTACAGATGGAGCTCTGGAAACACCATATATTTT. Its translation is CASSYRWSSGNTIYF.

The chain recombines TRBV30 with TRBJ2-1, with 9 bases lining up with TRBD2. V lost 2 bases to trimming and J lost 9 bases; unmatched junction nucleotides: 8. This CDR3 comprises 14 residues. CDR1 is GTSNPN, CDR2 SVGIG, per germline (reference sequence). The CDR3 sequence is CAWSIGGGAGEQFF. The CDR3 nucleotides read TGTGCCTGGAGTATAGGCGGGGGGGCCGGTGAGCAGTTCTTC.

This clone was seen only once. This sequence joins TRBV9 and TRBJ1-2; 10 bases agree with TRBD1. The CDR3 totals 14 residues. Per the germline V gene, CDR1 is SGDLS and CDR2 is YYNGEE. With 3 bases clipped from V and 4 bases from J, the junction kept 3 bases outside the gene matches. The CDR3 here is CASSGQGAGYGYTF. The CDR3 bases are TGTGCCAGCAGCGGACAGGGGGCTGGCTATGGCTACACCTTC.